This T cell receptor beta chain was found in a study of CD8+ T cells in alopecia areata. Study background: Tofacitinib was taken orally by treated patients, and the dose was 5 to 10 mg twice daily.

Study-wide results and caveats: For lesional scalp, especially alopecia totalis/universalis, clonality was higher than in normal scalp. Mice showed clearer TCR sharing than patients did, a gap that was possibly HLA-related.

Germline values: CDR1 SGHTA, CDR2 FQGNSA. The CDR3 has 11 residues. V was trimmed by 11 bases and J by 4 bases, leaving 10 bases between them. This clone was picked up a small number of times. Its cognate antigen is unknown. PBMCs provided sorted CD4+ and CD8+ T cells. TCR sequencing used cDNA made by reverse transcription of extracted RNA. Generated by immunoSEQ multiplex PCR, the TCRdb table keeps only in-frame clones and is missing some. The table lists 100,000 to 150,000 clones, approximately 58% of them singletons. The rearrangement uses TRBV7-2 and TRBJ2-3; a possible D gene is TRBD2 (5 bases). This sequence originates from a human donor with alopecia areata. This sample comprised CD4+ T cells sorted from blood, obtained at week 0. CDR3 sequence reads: CAGGVADTQYF. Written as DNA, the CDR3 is TGTGCCGGAGGTGTTGCAGATACGCAGTATTTT.